Presented here are 8 T cell receptor beta chains from one specimen sequenced in a study of blood T cell repertoires in COVID-19. Sequenced by immunoSEQ multiplex PCR; TCRdb stores in-frame clones only, minus some. The profile covers about 360,000 clones, with around 84% appearing a single time and less than 3.5% taken by the ten largest. Sample: peripheral blood. The receptors stem from a human donor in a cohort sampled during active COVID-19.

This clone was seen a handful of times. The gene calls are TRBV18 and TRBJ2-7; possibly TRBD1 for D (6 bases). CDR3 length equals 15 residues. V lost 0 bases to trimming and J lost 5 bases, with 14 bases between them. Germline V gene sequence: CDR1 KGHSH, CDR2 LQKENI. CDR3 DNA: TGTGCCAGCTCACCACCGCCGGACAGCGCCCACGAGCAGTACTTC. Translated: CASSPPPDSAHEQYF. The whole variable domain, filled in from reference TRBV18 and TRBJ2-7, reads NAGVMQNPRHLVRRRGQEARLRCSPMKGHSHVYWYRQLPEEGLKFMVYLQKENIIDESGMPKERFSAEFPKEGPSILRIQQVVRGDSAAYFCASSPPPDSAHEQYFGPGTRLTVT.

The chain links TRBV4-1 to TRBJ1-1; TRBD1 is a possible D gene (5 bases). Per the germline V gene, CDR1 is MGHRA and CDR2 is YSYEKL. The CDR3 length is 15 residues. The V gene lost 1 base and the J gene lost 4 bases, with 13 bases spanning the gap. The CDR3 DNA reads TGCGCCAGCAGCCAAGGGTTGGAAAGGGGCACTGAAGCTTTCTTT. This encodes CASSQGLERGTEAFF.

The chain links TRBV5-1 to TRBJ1-1; 9 bases are shared with TRBD1. Per the germline V gene, CDR1 is SGHRS and CDR2 is YFSETQ. V lost 3 bases to trimming and J lost 4 bases; unmatched junction nucleotides: 7. This CDR3 comprises 15 residues. The CDR3 reads CASSWGDRAGTEAFF. CDR3 bases: TGCGCCAGCAGCTGGGGGGACAGGGCGGGCACTGAAGCTTTCTTT.

V and J are TRBV3-1 (or the pseudogene TRBV3-2) and TRBJ2-5, with TRBD2 matching 10 bases. Germline CDR1 is LGHDT and CDR2 is YNNKEL (reference sequence). After removal of 2 bases from V and 4 bases from J, the junction contained 7 bases not matched to a gene. The CDR3 is made up of 16 amino acids. CDR3 in amino acids: CASSQSSGRSRETQYF. Written as DNA, the CDR3 is TGTGCCAGCAGCCAATCTAGCGGGAGATCACGAGAGACCCAGTACTTC.

V usage is TRBV2 and J usage is TRBJ2-3, with 14 nucleotides matching TRBD2. This CDR3 region has 15 residues. CDR1 is SNHLY and CDR2 is FYNNEI in the germline V gene. The V gene end was trimmed by 7 bases and the J gene end by 5 bases; junction bases not matched to a gene: 5. CDR3 in DNA: TGTGCCAGCATCAGACTAGCGGGGGGGCTAGATACGCAGTATTTT. This encodes CASIRLAGGLDTQYF.

This chain joins TRBV24-1 and TRBJ2-3; D not resolved. The germline V gene has CDR1 KGHDR and CDR2 SFDVKD. Trimming cost V 6 bases and J 1 base, with 7 bases left between them. The CDR3 covers 13 residues. CDR3 region: CATSWSGTDTQYF. The DNA for the CDR3 is TGTGCCACCAGTTGGTCGGGCACAGATACGCAGTATTTT.

The chain combines TRBV27 with TRBJ2-1; 7 bases are shared with TRBD2. Per the germline V gene, CDR1 is MNHEY and CDR2 is SMNVEV (reference sequence). V lost 6 bases to trimming and J lost 10 bases; unmatched junction nucleotides: 6. The CDR3 totals 12 residues. The CDR3 DNA reads as TGTGCCAGCAGGGGGGGGAGTAGAGAGCAGTTCTTC. It specifies CASRGGSREQFF.

The chain is built from TRBV5-1 and TRBJ2-6; 8 bases align to TRBD1. Losses at the gene ends were 5 bases for V and 1 base for J; bases not matched to a gene: 5. Germline V gives CDR1 SGHRS, CDR2 YFSETQ. The CDR3 sequence is 16 residues long. CDR3 coding DNA: TGCGCCAGCAGGCAGGGGGCCCTTTCTGGGGCCAACGTCCTGACTTTC. This codes for CASRQGALSGANVLTF.